The next 27 T cell receptor beta chains were all read from a single sample in a study of T cells in Graves' hyperthyroidism and ophthalmopathy. Amplification targeted TCR beta CDR3 regions from RNA transcripts. HTBI primers were used for first-round RT-PCR of the TCR CDR3. TCRdb reanalysed the multiplex PCR reads using MiXCR and keeps one entry per CDR3 protein. The sample includes about 500,000 distinct CDR3 sequences, approximately 14% of them seen just once. Source material: blood. These receptors all come from a woman younger than 35 with Graves' hyperthyroidism.

In its sample, this clonotype was seen many times. V is TRBV19 and J is TRBJ2-5; D might be TRBD1 (6 bases). Germline lookup yields CDR1 LNHDA and CDR2 SQIVND (reference sequence). CDR3 length equals 17 residues. V gave up 3 bases and J gave up 4 bases, with 21 bases separating them. The CDR3 here is CASSINPAGELGETQYF. CDR3 nucleotide sequence: TGTGCCAGTAGTATTAACCCGGCAGGGGAGTTGGGAGAGACCCAGTACTTC.

Many counts were recorded for this clonotype. V usage is TRBV25-1 and J usage is TRBJ2-2; D gene ambiguous. Germline V gene lookup returns CDR1 MGHDK and CDR2 SYGVNS. The V gene lost 6 bases and the J gene lost 5 bases, with 4 bases spanning the gap. This CDR3 is 11 amino acids long. The CDR3 DNA reads TGTGCCAGCAGGAGGACCGGGGAGCTGTTTTTT. It codes for CASRRTGELFF.

This clonotype has a count of ten or more. This chain joins TRBV29-1 and TRBJ2-7; 7 positions match TRBD1. With 5 bases clipped from V and 2 bases from J, the junction kept 6 bases outside the gene matches. The germline gives CDR1 SQVTM, CDR2 ANQGSEA. CDR3 length equals 13 residues. The DNA for the CDR3 is TGCAGCGTTACCCCGGGACAGCCCTACGAGCAGTACTTC. Protein product: CSVTPGQPYEQYF.

The V gene is TRBV29-1, the J gene TRBJ1-5; possibly TRBD1 for D (6 bases). Per the germline V gene, CDR1 is SQVTM and CDR2 is ANQGSEA. The CDR3 is 14 amino acids. V was trimmed by 5 bases and J by 3 bases, leaving 14 bases between them. CDR3 region: CSVTSGQDNQPQHF. The CDR3 coding sequence is TGCAGCGTTACTTCGGGACAAGACAATCAGCCCCAGCATTTT. The full variable domain, rest sourced from reference TRBV29-1 and TRBJ1-5, is SAVISQKPSRDICQRGTSLTIQCQVDSQVTMMFWYRQQPGQSLTLIATANQGSEATYESGFVIDKFPISRPNLTFSTLTVSNMSPEDSSIYLCSVTSGQDNQPQHFGDGTRLSIL.

For this clonotype: A much more abundant neighbour one base away suggests this may be a read error. The genes are TRBV3-1 and TRBJ2-7; D is possibly TRBD1 (5 bases). This CDR3 is 14 amino acids long. Per germline, CDR1 LGHDT and CDR2 YNNKEL (reference sequence). The CDR3 loop reads CASGQSARAYEQYF. CDR3 coding DNA: TGTGCCAGCGGCCAATCGGCCAGGGCCTACGAGCAGTACTTC.

In the case of this clonotype: This CDR3 fails to terminate in the conserved phenylalanine or tryptophan, so it likely reflects a read error. The gene calls are TRBV25-1 and TRBJ2-6; the D gene is possibly TRBD1 (6 bases). Trimming pared 8 bases from V and 2 bases from J, leaving 10 bases between. Germline CDR1 MGHDK, CDR2 SYGVNS. CDR3 length equals 14 residues. CDR3 sequence: CASHPGAGANVLTL. The CDR3 coding sequence is TGTGCCAGCCACCCAGGGGCTGGGGCCAACGTCCTGACTCTC.

The table lists this clonotype with many counts. The gene calls are TRBV5-8 and TRBJ1-1; 7 bases align to TRBD1. With V trimmed by 6 bases and J by 4 bases, 12 bases remained unmatched. There are 15 residues in the CDR3. The germline V gene encodes CDR1 SGHTS and CDR2 YDEGEE. CDR3 in DNA: TGTGCCAGCATTCCTCAAACAGGGGCTGGCACTGAAGCTTTCTTT. It translates to CASIPQTGAGTEAFF.

This clonotype was seen repeatedly, ten times or more. The chain employs TRBV30 and TRBJ2-7; D is undetermined. Germline V gene lookup returns CDR1 GTSNPN and CDR2 SVGIG (reference sequence). The CDR3 length is 11 residues. V was cut by 0 bases and J by 5 bases, with 5 bases left in between. This CDR3 is CAWSVYHEQYF. CDR3 DNA: TGTGCCTGGAGTGTATACCACGAGCAGTACTTC.

The chain uses TRBV2 and TRBJ2-1; 8 bases align to TRBD2. V dropped 5 bases and J dropped 0; count of bases not matched to a gene: 3. The germline CDR1 and CDR2 sequences are SNHLY and FYNNEI. The CDR3 covers 15 residues. This chain's CDR3 is CASSIGTSSYNEQFF. CDR3 bases: TGTGCCAGCAGTATAGGGACTAGCTCCTACAATGAGCAGTTCTTC.

This clonotype has only a few counts. The chain recombines TRBV9 with TRBJ2-1; 14 bases map to TRBD2. The V segment lost 0 bases and the J segment 9 bases; nucleotides outside the gene matches: 8. CDR1 is SGDLS, CDR2 YYNGEE, per germline. The CDR3 is 17 residues long. CDR3 nucleotides: TGTGCCAGCAGCGTAGGGGGACTAGCGGGAGATTGGGGTGAGCAGTTCTTC. Translation: CASSVGGLAGDWGEQFF.

This clonotype was observed at least ten times. This sequence joins TRBV20-1 and TRBJ2-1, with no clear D. This CDR3 spans 14 amino acids. The V end was cut by 6 bases, the J end by 5 bases, with 17 bases between. CDR1 and CDR2 (germline): DFQATT, SNEGSKA (reference sequence). CDR3 protein: CSAPRWERNNEQFF. The CDR3 region has the DNA TGCAGTGCGCCTCGCTGGGAACGGAACAATGAGCAGTTCTTC.

Ten or more counts support this clonotype. The rearrangement links TRBV27 to TRBJ2-1, with 9 nucleotides matching TRBD2. The CDR3 contains 17 residues. Germline CDR1 and CDR2: MNHEY and SMNVEV (reference sequence). The J segment lost 9 bases and the V segment lost 5 bases, leaving 17 bases of the junction unmatched. The CDR3 spells CASSPYSGTSSVSEQFF. CDR3 DNA: TGTGCCAGCAGTCCCTACTCCGGGACTAGCTCCGTCAGTGAGCAGTTCTTC.

V gene TRBV11-2 combines with J gene TRBJ2-5, with D possibly being TRBD1 (6 bases). The V gene's germline CDR1 is SGHAT and CDR2 FQNNGV. Trimming pared 1 base from V and 5 bases from J, leaving 20 bases between. CDR3 length: 17 amino acids. In DNA form, the CDR3 reads TGTGCCAGCAGCTTAGGCCCACTCCAGGGGCGCAGGGAGACCCAGTACTTC. Its translation is CASSLGPLQGRRETQYF. The complete variable domain, with remaining parts taken from reference TRBV11-2 and TRBJ2-5, reads EAGVAQSPRYKIIEKRQSVAFWCNPISGHATLYWYQQILGQGPKLLIQFQNNGVVDDSQLPKDRFSAERLKGVDSTLKIQPAKLEDSAVYLCASSLGPLQGRRETQYFGPGTRLLVL.

The chain couples TRBV10-2 to TRBJ1-1; D perhaps matches TRBD1 (6 bases). Germline V CDR1 and CDR2: WSHSY, SAAADI. This CDR3 contains 15 residues. V lost 7 bases, J lost 5 bases, and 20 bases lay in between. This CDR3 reads CASIPGGAKGTEAFF. As DNA, the CDR3 is TGCGCCAGCATCCCCGGGGGGGCTAAGGGGACTGAAGCTTTCTTT.

This clonotype was seen a single time. The chain has TRBV27 and TRBJ2-7, with TRBD2 matching over 7 bases. Per germline, CDR1 MNHEY and CDR2 SMNVEV (reference sequence). This CDR3 spans 17 amino acids. V lost 0 bases to trimming and J lost 0 bases; unmatched junction nucleotides: 8. The CDR3, as DNA: TGTGCCAGCAGTTTATCGAGCAGCGGGATTAGCTCCTACGAGCAGTACTTC. Translating it yields CASSLSSSGISSYEQYF.

This clonotype was counted at least ten times. At one end, the junction sequence differs from germline, possibly due to a read error. The rearrangement links TRBV5-1 to TRBJ1-1, with 9 positions matching TRBD1. The V gene's germline CDR1 is SGHRS and CDR2 YFSETQ. The CDR3 has 18 amino acids. The CDR3 here is CASRLGHDRGSVNTEAFF. DNA of the CDR3: TGCGCCAGCAGATTGGGCCATGACAGGGGGTCGGTGAACACTGAAGCTTTCTTT.

There are many counts of this clonotype. The chain is built from TRBV20-1 and TRBJ2-3; 11 nucleotides line up with TRBD2. Germline V gene data show CDR1 as DFQATT and CDR2 as SNEGSKA (reference sequence). This CDR3 is built from 16 residues. V lost 1 base to trimming and J lost 0 bases; unmatched junction nucleotides: 3. CDR3 nucleotide sequence: TGCAGTGCTAGAGCCGTAGCGGGAGGGAGCACAGATACGCAGTATTTT. This sequence encodes CSARAVAGGSTDTQYF.

This clonotype was seen ten or more times. V usage is TRBV19 and J usage is TRBJ2-1, with 7 bases that match TRBD2. J gave up 7 bases and V 8 bases, and 11 bases lay outside the gene matches. The CDR3 sequence is 14 residues long. CDR1 and CDR2 (germline): LNHDA, SQIVND (reference sequence). CDR3 nucleotides: TGTGCCAGTTCCGGGGAGGGCCTGTGGAATGAGCAGTTCTTC. It yields the protein CASSGEGLWNEQFF.

This clonotype was observed at least ten times. V usage is TRBV5-1 and J usage is TRBJ1-1, with D maybe TRBD1 (6 bases). V lost 4 bases and J lost 5, with 15 bases in between. Germline CDR1 SGHRS, CDR2 YFSETQ. This CDR3 has 14 amino acids. The CDR3 loop is CASSPGEGGTEAFF. CDR3 sequence (DNA): TGCGCCAGCAGCCCCGGAGAAGGGGGAACTGAAGCTTTCTTT.

This clonotype was counted many times. The chain has TRBV7-8 and TRBJ2-1, with a weak D call TRBD2 (6 bases). The V gene's germline CDR1 is SGHVS and CDR2 FQNEAQ. This CDR3 is 18 amino acids long. The V end was cut by 1 base, the J end by 0 bases, with 16 bases between. CDR3 amino acids: CASSLEWNAGSSYNEQFF. In DNA form, the CDR3 reads TGTGCCAGCAGCTTAGAGTGGAACGCGGGGAGCTCCTACAATGAGCAGTTCTTC. The complete variable domain, with remaining parts taken from reference TRBV7-8 and TRBJ2-1, reads GAGVSQSPRYKVAKRGQDVALRCDPISGHVSLFWYQQALGQGPEFLTYFQNEAQLDKSGLPSDRFFAERPEGSVSTLKIQRTQQEDSAVYLCASSLEWNAGSSYNEQFFGPGTRLTVL.

The chain links TRBV30 to TRBJ1-1; D is ambiguous. With 2 bases removed from V and 2 bases from J, the gap between germline ends came to 9 bases. CDR3 length: 13 residues. Germline CDR1 GTSNPN, CDR2 SVGIG (reference sequence). The CDR3 nucleotides read TGTGCCTGGAGTCGAGGAGGAAACACTGAAGCTTTCTTT. Translation gives CAWSRGGNTEAFF.

With regard to this clonotype: One base away lies a much larger clone, so this may be a sequencing read error. The chain joins TRBV11-2 to TRBJ2-1; D not resolved. This CDR3 has 12 amino acids. Germline V lookup: CDR1 SGHAT, CDR2 FQNNGV. The CDR3 is CASREYVYEQLF. CDR3 nucleotide sequence: TGTGCCAGCAGGGAATATGTGTATGAGCAGCTCTTC.

This chain links TRBV12-5 with TRBJ2-1, with 13 bases identical to TRBD2. Per germline, CDR1 LGHNT and CDR2 FRNRAP. The CDR3 consists of 15 residues. Germline trimming cut 5 bases from V and 9 bases from J; bases unmatched to any gene: 7. The CDR3 is CASGPGLAGVTEQFF. CDR3 in DNA: TGTGCTAGTGGTCCTGGACTAGCGGGAGTGACTGAGCAGTTCTTC.

This clonotype occurred many times. The V gene is TRBV7-8, the J gene TRBJ2-1, with TRBD2 matching 10 bases. Germline loops: CDR1 SGHVS, CDR2 FQNEAQ. The J segment lost 1 base and the V segment lost 8 bases, leaving 5 bases of the junction unmatched. CDR3 length: 15 amino acids. CDR3 sequence: CASLTSGVSYNEQFF. The CDR3 DNA reads TGTGCCAGCCTCACTAGCGGGGTTTCCTACAATGAGCAGTTCTTC.

The V call is TRBV29-1, the J call TRBJ2-3, with 11 bases fitting TRBD2. From germline, CDR1 is SQVTM and CDR2 ANQGSEA. This CDR3 has 15 amino acids. Losses at the gene ends were 6 bases for V and 3 bases for J; bases not matched to a gene: 8. The CDR3 sequence: CSVAGTSGRTDTQYF. CDR3 nucleotides: TGCAGCGTAGCCGGGACTAGCGGAAGAACAGATACGCAGTATTTT.

This chain joins TRBV12-5 and TRBJ2-7; 10 bases line up with TRBD2. J lost 4 bases, V lost 7 bases, and 13 bases had no gene match. Germline V CDR1 and CDR2: LGHNT, FRNRAP. The CDR3 sequence is 16 residues long. CDR3 region: CASAVDQVAGGYEQYV. The CDR3 nucleotides are TGTGCTAGTGCTGTCGACCAGGTAGCGGGAGGTTACGAGCAGTACGTC.

This clonotype was seen many times. The chain is built from TRBV12-3 or TRBV12-4 and TRBJ2-1; D gene ambiguous. V lost 3 bases to trimming and J lost 4 bases, with 10 bases between them. The CDR3 runs to 14 residues. CDR3 sequence (DNA): TGTGCCAGCAGTTTGGTCGGGCGATACAATGAGCAGTTCTTC. Protein sequence: CASSLVGRYNEQFF.